The T cell receptor (beta chain) described here comes from a study of blood T cell repertoires in COVID-19. Per the authors' pipeline: Reference gene primer amplification gave nucleated cell count estimates. Repertoires were generated with immunoSEQ multiplex PCR, while TCRdb's copy carries only in-frame clones and drops some. That table furnishes V, J and clone size, whereas the DNA furnished D and trimming. The data contain about 220,000 clones, roughly nine tenths of them seen just once; the ten biggest clones take up just over 2.5%. Germline assignment: CDR1 MNHEY and CDR2 SMNVEV (reference sequence). This CDR3 has 17 amino acids. V was shortened by 6 bases and J by 3 bases, with 23 bases between the two germline ends. The participants were between about 18 and 90 years old and came from under 25 US areas. Cohort allocation depended upon clinical history that participants reported.

This rearrangement joins TRBV27 to TRBJ2-5; D possibly corresponds to TRBD1 (6 bases). The sequenced sample consisted of PBMCs or T cells enriched from blood (not recorded which). The receptor was isolated from a woman aged 25 to 39 who had recovered from COVID-19. CDR3 nucleotides: TGTGCCAGCAGCCCTAGGGGGTCCAGCCGGATTGAAGAGACCCAGTACTTC. This codes for CASSPRGSSRIEETQYF.